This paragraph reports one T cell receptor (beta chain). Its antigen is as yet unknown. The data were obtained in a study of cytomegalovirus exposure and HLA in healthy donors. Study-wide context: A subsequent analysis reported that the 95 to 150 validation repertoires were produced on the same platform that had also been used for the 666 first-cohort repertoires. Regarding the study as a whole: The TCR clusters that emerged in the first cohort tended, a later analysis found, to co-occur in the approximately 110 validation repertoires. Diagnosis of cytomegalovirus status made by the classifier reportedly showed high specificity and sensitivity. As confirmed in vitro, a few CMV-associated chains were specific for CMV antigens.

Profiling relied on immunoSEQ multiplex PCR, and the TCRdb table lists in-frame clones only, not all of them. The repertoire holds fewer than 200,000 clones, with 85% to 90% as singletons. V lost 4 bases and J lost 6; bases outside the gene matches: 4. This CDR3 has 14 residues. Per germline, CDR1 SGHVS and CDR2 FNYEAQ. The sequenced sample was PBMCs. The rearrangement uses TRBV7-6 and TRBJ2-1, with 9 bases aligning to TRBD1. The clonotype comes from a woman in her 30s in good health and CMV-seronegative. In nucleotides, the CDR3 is TGTGCCAGCAGCTGGGGACAGGGAGCCAATGAGCAGTTCTTC. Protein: CASSWGQGANEQFF.